This TCR beta chain was captured by sequencing in a study of tumor and adjacent non-tumor tissue in lung cancer. Study-level information: Histology: 12 adenocarcinoma, a couple of squamous cell carcinoma, 1 small cell lung cancer.

A modified ARM-PCR protocol with three rounds of nested PCR amplified TCRbeta. Each CDR3 protein is one row after TCRdb ran MiXCR on the multiplex PCR reads. The sample shows around 74,000 distinct CDR3 sequences, about two thirds of them seen only once. No cell sorting was done before RNA was extracted from the tissue. Distant lung tissue was collected more than 3 cm away from the tumor edge. About this clonotype: One junction end disagrees with the germline gene, perhaps due to a read error.

Germline V gives CDR1 SGHNT, CDR2 YENEEA. This CDR3 has 13 residues. The chain employs TRBV11-3 and TRBJ2-1; D not certain. This receptor was identified in a woman in her forties or fifties with non-small cell lung cancer. What was sequenced was distant non-tumor lung tissue. The CDR3 sequence is CASSLVRAREQFF. The CDR3 DNA is TGCGCCAGCAGCTTAGTGAGAGCCCGTGAGCAGTTCTTC. Full variable domain (rest looked up from reference TRBV11-3 and TRBJ2-1): EAGVVQSPRYKIIEKKQPVAFWCNPISGHNTLYWYLQNLGQGPELLIRYENEEAVDDSQLPKDRFSAERLKGVDSTLKIQPAELGDSAVYLCASSLVRAREQFFGPGTRLTVL.